The present TCR beta chain was sequenced within a study of beta chain features in type 1 diabetes. Findings and limits, study-wide: Across patients, naive, central memory and Treg TCRB repertoires exhibited apparently greater similarity than was observed across healthy donors. Among all four CD4+ subsets, Type 1 diabetes patients had TCRB CDR3s that were moderately but significantly shorter.

Losses at the gene ends were 1 base for V and 7 bases for J; bases not matched to a gene: 4. This CDR3 has 14 amino acids. Germline assignment: CDR1 MGHRA and CDR2 YSYEKL. In the case of this clone: Its antigen is unidentified.

It was via CD45RO/CCR7/CD25/CD127/CD95/CD27 that CD4+ naive, central memory, regulatory and stem cell-like memory cells were sorted. The entirety of the isolated RNA underwent reverse transcription, so expressed TCRB transcripts were sequenced. Sequenced by immunoSEQ multiplex PCR; TCRdb stores in-frame clones only, minus some. The sample lists fewer than 300,000 clones, 20% seen once, with 0.025% to 0.035% in the top ten. Sequences were obtained from naive CD4+ T cells from blood. The gene calls are TRBV4-1 and TRBJ1-2; 9 bases map to TRBD1. The clonotype was recovered from a woman aged 40 to 55 with type 1 diabetes. The CDR3: CASSQAGTGFGYTF. In nucleotides, the CDR3 is TGCGCCAGCAGCCAAGCCGGGACAGGGTTTGGCTACACCTTC.